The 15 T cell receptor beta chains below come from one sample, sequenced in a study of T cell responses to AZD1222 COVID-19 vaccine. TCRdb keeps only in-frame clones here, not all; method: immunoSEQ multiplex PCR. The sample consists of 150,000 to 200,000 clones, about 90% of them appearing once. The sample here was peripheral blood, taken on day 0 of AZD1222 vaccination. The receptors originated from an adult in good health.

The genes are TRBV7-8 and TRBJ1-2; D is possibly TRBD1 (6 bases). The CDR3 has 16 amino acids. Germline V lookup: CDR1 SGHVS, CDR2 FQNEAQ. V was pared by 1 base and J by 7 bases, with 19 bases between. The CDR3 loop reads CASSLGGLSGAGGYTF. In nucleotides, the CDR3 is TGTGCCAGCAGCTTAGGGGGCCTTTCAGGGGCCGGTGGCTACACCTTC. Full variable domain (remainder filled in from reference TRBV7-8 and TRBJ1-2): GAGVSQSPRYKVAKRGQDVALRCDPISGHVSLFWYQQALGQGPEFLTYFQNEAQLDKSGLPSDRFFAERPEGSVSTLKIQRTQQEDSAVYLCASSLGGLSGAGGYTFGSGTRLTVV.

In DNA, the CDR3 is TGTGCCAGCAGCTTAATGGGACAGAGTAACTCCTACAATGAGCAGTTCTTC. This gives the protein CASSLMGQSNSYNEQFF. The chain combines TRBV7-3 with TRBJ2-1; TRBD1 aligns across 7 bases. The CDR3 sequence is 17 residues long. Trimming took 1 base from V and 0 from J; bases not matched to a gene: 6. Germline V gene lookup returns CDR1 SGHTA and CDR2 FQGTGA.

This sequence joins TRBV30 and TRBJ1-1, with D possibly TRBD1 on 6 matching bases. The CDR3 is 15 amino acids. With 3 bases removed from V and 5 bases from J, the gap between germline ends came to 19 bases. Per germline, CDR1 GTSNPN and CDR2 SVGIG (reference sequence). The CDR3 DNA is TGTGCCTGGAGCTCCGGAACAGGGTTGGGGACTGAAGCTTTCTTT. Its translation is CAWSSGTGLGTEAFF.

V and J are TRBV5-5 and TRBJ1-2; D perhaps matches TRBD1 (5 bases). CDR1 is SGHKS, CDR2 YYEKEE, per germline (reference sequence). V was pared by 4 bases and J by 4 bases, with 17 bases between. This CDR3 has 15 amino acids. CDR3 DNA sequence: TGTGCCAGCAGCCCCACCTTCTCGGGGGGCTATGGCTACACCTTC. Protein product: CASSPTFSGGYGYTF.

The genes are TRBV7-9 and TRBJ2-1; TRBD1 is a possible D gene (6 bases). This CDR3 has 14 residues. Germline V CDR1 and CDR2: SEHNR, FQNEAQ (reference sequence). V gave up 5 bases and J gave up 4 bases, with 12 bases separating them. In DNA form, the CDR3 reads TGTGCCAGCAGCCCCGACAGGAATTACAATGAGCAGTTCTTC. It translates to CASSPDRNYNEQFF.

The CDR3 nucleotides read TGCGCCAGCAGCCAAGGGGGTCTACCGCCGAATGAAGCTTTCTTT. Translated: CASSQGGLPPNEAFF. The chain is built from TRBV4-1 and TRBJ1-1; D is undetermined. The CDR3 is 15 amino acids. Germline CDR1 MGHRA, CDR2 YSYEKL. Trimming took 1 base from V and 7 from J, leaving 16 bases between them.

The CDR3 region is CASSHARTGSPYEQYF. Here the CDR3 DNA reads TGCGCCAGCAGCCACGCTAGGACAGGGTCGCCCTACGAGCAGTACTTC. The chain uses TRBV4-1 and TRBJ2-7; TRBD1 matches 8 bases. The germline V gene has CDR1 MGHRA and CDR2 YSYEKL. The V and J ends lost 3 bases and 2 bases, in that order; junction bases with no gene match: 9. The CDR3 length is 16 residues.

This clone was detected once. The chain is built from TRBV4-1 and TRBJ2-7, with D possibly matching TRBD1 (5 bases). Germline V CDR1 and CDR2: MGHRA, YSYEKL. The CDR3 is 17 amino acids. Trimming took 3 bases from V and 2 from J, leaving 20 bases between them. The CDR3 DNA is TGCGCCAGCAGCCAGCTCACGTCGGGCAGGGCAACCTACGAGCAGTACTTC. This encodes CASSQLTSGRATYEQYF.

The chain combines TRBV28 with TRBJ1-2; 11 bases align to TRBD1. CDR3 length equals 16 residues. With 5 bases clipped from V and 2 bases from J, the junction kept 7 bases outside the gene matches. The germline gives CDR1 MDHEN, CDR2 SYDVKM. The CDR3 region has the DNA TGTGCCAGCAGTCCGGACAGGGGGCGGCCGAACTATGGCTACACCTTC. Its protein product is CASSPDRGRPNYGYTF.

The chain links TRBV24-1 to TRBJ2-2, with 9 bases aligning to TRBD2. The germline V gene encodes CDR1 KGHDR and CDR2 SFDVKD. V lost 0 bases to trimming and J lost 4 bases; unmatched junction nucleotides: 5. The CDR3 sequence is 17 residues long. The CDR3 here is CATSDLALAGITGELFF. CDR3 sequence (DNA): TGTGCCACCAGTGATTTGGCTCTAGCGGGAATCACCGGGGAGCTGTTTTTT.

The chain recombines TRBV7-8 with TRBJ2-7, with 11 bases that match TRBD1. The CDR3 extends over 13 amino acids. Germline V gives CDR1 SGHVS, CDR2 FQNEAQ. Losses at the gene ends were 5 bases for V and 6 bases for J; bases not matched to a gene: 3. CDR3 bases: TGTGCCAGCAGCCGGGACAGGGGGGCCGAGCAGTACTTC. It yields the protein CASSRDRGAEQYF.

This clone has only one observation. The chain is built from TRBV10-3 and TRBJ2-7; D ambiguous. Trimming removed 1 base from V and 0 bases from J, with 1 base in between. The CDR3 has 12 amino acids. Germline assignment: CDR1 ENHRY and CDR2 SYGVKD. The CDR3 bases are TGTGCCATCAGTGAGTTCTCCTACGAGCAGTACTTC. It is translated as CAISEFSYEQYF.

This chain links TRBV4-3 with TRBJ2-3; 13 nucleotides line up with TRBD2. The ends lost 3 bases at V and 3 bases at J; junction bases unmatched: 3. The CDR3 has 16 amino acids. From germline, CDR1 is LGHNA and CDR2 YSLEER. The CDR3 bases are TGCGCCAGCAGCCAGGGGGGACTAGCGGGAACAGATACGCAGTATTTT. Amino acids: CASSQGGLAGTDTQYF.

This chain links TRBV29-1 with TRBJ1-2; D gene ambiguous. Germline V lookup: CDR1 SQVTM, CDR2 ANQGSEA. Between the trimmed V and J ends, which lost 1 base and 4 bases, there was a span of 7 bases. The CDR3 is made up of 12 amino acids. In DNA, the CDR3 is TGCAGCGTTGAAGTTCCCGGCTATGGCTACACCTTC. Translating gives CSVEVPGYGYTF.

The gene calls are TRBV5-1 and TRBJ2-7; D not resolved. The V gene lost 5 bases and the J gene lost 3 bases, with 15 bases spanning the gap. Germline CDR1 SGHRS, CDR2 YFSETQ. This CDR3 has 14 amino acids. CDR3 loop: CASRTTVFIYEQYF. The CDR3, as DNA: TGCGCCAGCAGAACGACGGTGTTCATCTACGAGCAGTACTTC.